This is a list of T cell receptor beta chains from one sample in a study of T-cell memory formation after mild COVID-19. In TCRdb, the 5' RACE reads were re-called with MiXCR into one record per CDR3 protein. Of about 350,000 distinct CDR3 sequences in the sample, roughly 13% were seen once. Specimen: PBMCs or a T cell subset sorted from them (not recorded which). These receptors came from a man aged 18 to 29 who had mild COVID-19 (a few samples of this study predate the infection). Cell type and time point are not known. CDR3s include the opening cysteine and the closing phenylalanine or tryptophan. D genes are given only for firm matches. Clone size is stated in some rows and not others, as once, few, many or a class when expanded.

TRBV7-9	many	TRBJ1-4	-	TGTGCCAGCAGCTTACAAGGGACTAATGAAAAACTGTTTTTT	CASSLQGTNEKLFF
TRBV30	few	TRBJ2-7	-	TGTGCCTGGAGTGAACAGTTACCCCCCTCTGAGCAGTACTTC	CAWSEQLPPSEQYF
TRBV29-1	-	TRBJ2-1	TRBD2	TGCAGCGTCACCGGGACTAGCTCCTCTGAGCAGTTCTTC	CSVTGTSSSEQFF
TRBV4-1	few	TRBJ2-5	-	TGCGCCAGCAGCCACCCCTCGGCGGGGTTCGGGAAGACCCAGTACTTC	CASSHPSAGFGKTQYF
TRBV5-6	-	TRBJ2-5	TRBD2	TGTGCCAGCAGCTTATTCGGAGCGGGGGGGCGCCCGGAGACCCAGTACTTC	CASSLFGAGGRPETQYF
TRBV12-3/TRBV12-4	many	TRBJ2-3	-	TGTGCCAGCAGTTTCTTGGACACCGCCGCGACGCAGTATTTT	CASSFLDTAATQYF
TRBV5-1	-	TRBJ1-5	TRBD1	TGCGTCAGCAGGGAAGGGGGCGCGTACAATCAGCCCCAGCATTTT	CVSREGGAYNQPQHF
TRBV7-9	many	TRBJ2-7	-	TGTGCCAGCAGCCCGGGACGGCTCTCCTACGAGCAGTACTTC	CASSPGRLSYEQYF
TRBV6-1	-	TRBJ2-7	-	TGTGCCAGCAGTGGATCCCGGACAGCCTACGAGCAGTACTTC	CASSGSRTAYEQYF
TRBV24-1	few	TRBJ2-1	TRBD1	TGTGCCACCAGCGCCGGGACAGCCTACAATGAGCAGTTCTTC	CATSAGTAYNEQFF
TRBV2	few	TRBJ1-5	TRBD1	TGTGCCAGCAGTGGGGGCCGGCAGGGGGAGTTCAAGGGGGATCAGCCCCAGCATTTT	CASSGGRQGEFKGDQPQHF
TRBV12-3/TRBV12-4	-	TRBJ2-3	-	TGTGCCAGCAGTTCATGGGAGGCGCAGTATTTT	CASSSWEAQYF
TRBV20-1	-	TRBJ2-4	-	TGCAGTGCTGCGGGTGCGAACCTACTAGCCAAAAACATTCAGTACTTC	CSAAGANLLAKNIQYF